The sequence of this T cell receptor beta chain was determined in a study of cytomegalovirus exposure and HLA in healthy donors. Concerning this clone itself: Its target is unknown.

In the PCR, 60 Vbeta and 13 Jbeta primers were used. Sequenced by immunoSEQ multiplex PCR; TCRdb stores in-frame clones only, minus some. The top ten hold 2.3% of the sample, which has 150,000 to 200,000 clones, roughly 85% seen once. Study results and caveats: As a later analysis showed, several of the most significant clusters appeared to be linked to common viral pathogens. In vitro confirmation showed a few CMV-associated chains to be CMV antigen specific.

The germline CDR1 and CDR2 sequences are LNHNV and YYDKDF (reference sequence). With 3 bases clipped from V and 0 bases from J, the junction kept 2 bases outside the gene matches. This CDR3 spans 14 amino acids. Regarding donors, all were healthy bone marrow donors. This clonotype originated in a woman in her 50s in good health and CMV-seronegative. The sequenced sample consisted of PBMCs. V is TRBV15 and J is TRBJ2-7; TRBD1 aligns across 7 bases. Here the CDR3 reads CATSSSGGSYEQYF. The CDR3 bases are TGTGCCACCAGCAGCTCAGGGGGCTCCTACGAGCAGTACTTC.